This T cell receptor beta chain stems from a study of T cells in women clearing cervical HPV infection. Trimming pared 4 bases from V and 2 bases from J, leaving 9 bases between. CDR3 length: 13 residues. Germline V gene data show CDR1 as SGHRS and CDR2 as YFSETQ. A remark on this clone: The read terminates 3 residues ahead of where the CDR3 ends, so the germline J gene completes it.

TCRdb's table, derived via immunoSEQ multiplex PCR, lists solely in-frame clones and lacks some. Found here are about 45,000 clones; the top ten clones hold more than 1%. The receptor was derived from a woman between 18 and 69 years old with a cervical HPV16 infection that either progressed to CIN3+ or cleared (not recorded which). The rearrangement uses TRBV5-1 and TRBJ1-1; D may be TRBD1 (6 bases). Sequencing used blood buffy coat. The CDR3: CASSRTANTEAFF. Incomplete CDR3 DNA: TGCGCCAGCAGCCGGACAGCAAACACTGAA.